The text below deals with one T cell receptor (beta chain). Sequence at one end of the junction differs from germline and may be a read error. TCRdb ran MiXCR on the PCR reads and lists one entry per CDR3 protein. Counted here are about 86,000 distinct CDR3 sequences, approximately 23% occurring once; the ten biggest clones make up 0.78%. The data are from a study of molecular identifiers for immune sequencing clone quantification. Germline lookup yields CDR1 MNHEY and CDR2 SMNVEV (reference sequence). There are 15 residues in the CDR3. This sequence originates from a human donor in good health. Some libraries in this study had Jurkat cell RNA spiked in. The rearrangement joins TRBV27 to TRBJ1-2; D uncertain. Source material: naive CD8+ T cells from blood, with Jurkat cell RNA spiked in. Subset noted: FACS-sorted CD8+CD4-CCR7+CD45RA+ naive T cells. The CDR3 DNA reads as TGTGTCAGCAGTTTATCATTAACAGCTAACTATGGCTACACCTTC. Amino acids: CVSSLSLTANYGYTF.